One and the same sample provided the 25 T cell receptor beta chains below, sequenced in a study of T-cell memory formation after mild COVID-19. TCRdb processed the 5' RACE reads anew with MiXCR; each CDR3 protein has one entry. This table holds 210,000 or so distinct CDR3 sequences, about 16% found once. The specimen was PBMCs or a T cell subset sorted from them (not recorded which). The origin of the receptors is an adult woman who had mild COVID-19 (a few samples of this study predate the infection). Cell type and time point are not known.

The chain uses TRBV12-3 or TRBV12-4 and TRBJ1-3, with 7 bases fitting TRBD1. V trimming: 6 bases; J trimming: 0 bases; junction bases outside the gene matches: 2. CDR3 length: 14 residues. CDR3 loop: CASRGQFSGNTIYF. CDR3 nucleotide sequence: TGTGCCAGCAGGGGACAGTTCTCTGGAAACACCATATATTTT.

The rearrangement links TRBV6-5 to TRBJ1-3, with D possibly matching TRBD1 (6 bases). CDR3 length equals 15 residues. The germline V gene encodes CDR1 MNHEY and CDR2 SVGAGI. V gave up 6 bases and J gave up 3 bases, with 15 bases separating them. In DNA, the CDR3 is TGTGCCAGCAGCCCCGGTGGGGGCAGTGGAAACACCATATATTTT. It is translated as CASSPGGGSGNTIYF.

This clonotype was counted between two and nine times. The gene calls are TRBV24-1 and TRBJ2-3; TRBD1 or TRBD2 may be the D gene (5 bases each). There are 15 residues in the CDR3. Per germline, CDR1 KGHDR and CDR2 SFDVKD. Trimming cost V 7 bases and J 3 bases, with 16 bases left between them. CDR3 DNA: TGTGCCACCAGCTTCGCTGGGGGTGGGACAGATACGCAGTATTTT. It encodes CATSFAGGGTDTQYF.

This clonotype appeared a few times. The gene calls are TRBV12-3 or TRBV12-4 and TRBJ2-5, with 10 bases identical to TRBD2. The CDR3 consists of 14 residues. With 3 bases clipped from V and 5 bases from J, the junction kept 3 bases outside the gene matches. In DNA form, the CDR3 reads TGTGCCAGCAGTTTCACGACTAGCGGGGAGACCCAGTACTTC. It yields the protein CASSFTTSGETQYF.

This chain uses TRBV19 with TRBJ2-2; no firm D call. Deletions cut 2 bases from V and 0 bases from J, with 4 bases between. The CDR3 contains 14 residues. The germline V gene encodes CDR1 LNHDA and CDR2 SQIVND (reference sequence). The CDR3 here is CASSILTNTGELFF. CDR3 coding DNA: TGTGCCAGTAGTATACTCACGAACACCGGGGAGCTGTTTTTT.

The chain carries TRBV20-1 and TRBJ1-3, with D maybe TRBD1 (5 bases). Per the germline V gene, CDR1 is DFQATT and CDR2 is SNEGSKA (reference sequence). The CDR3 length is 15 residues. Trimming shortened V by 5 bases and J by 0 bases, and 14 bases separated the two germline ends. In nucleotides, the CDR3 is TGCAGTGCTCAGTCGAGGGGCCCCTCTGGAAACACCATATATTTT. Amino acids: CSAQSRGPSGNTIYF.

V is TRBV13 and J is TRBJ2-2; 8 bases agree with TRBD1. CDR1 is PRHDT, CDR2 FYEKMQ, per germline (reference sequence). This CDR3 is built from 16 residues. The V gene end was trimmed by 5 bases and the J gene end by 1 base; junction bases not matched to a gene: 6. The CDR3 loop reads CASSRRGTGNTGELFF. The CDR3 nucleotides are TGTGCCAGCAGCCGGCGTGGGACAGGGAACACCGGGGAGCTGTTTTTT.

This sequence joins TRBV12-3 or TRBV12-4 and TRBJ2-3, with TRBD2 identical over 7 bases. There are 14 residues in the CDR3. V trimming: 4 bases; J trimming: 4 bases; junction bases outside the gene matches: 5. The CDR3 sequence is CASSSRTSADTQYF. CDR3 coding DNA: TGTGCCAGCAGTTCGCGTACTAGCGCAGATACGCAGTATTTT.

CDR3 region: CSASGLAGSSTDTQYF. CDR3 nucleotide sequence: TGCAGTGCTAGCGGACTAGCGGGATCTAGCACAGATACGCAGTATTTT. The chain carries TRBV20-1 and TRBJ2-3; TRBD2 aligns across 12 bases. Germline values: CDR1 DFQATT, CDR2 SNEGSKA (reference sequence). After removal of 3 bases from V and 0 bases from J, the junction contained 4 bases not matched to a gene. The CDR3 has 16 residues.

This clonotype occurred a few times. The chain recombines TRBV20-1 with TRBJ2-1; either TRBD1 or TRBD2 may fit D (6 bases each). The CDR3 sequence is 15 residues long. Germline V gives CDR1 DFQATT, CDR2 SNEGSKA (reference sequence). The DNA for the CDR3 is TGCAGACCGGGCTCGGGGGCTCGAGCCTACAATGAGCAGTTCTTC. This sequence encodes CRPGSGARAYNEQFF.

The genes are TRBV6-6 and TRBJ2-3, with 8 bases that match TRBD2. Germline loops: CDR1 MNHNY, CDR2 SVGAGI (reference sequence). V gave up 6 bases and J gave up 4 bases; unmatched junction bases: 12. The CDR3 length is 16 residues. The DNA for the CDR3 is TGTGCCAGCAGACGGTCGGGACTAGAGCCTCCAGATACGCAGTATTTT. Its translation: CASRRSGLEPPDTQYF.

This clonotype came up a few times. CDR3 in amino acids: CASSLDRSISPLHF. As DNA, the CDR3 is TGCGCCAGCAGCTTGGATCGTTCTATTTCACCCCTCCACTTT. The chain couples TRBV5-1 to TRBJ1-6; the D is unclear. The CDR3 covers 14 residues. V lost 0 bases and J 9 bases, leaving 10 bases between the germline ends. The germline V gene has CDR1 SGHRS and CDR2 YFSETQ.

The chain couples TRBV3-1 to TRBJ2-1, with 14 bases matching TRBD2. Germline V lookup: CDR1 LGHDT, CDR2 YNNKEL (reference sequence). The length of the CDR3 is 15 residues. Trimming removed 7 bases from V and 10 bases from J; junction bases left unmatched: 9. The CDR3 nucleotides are TGTGCCAGCACCAGACTAGCGGGAGGGCCAGGGGAGCAGTTCTTC. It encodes CASTRLAGGPGEQFF.

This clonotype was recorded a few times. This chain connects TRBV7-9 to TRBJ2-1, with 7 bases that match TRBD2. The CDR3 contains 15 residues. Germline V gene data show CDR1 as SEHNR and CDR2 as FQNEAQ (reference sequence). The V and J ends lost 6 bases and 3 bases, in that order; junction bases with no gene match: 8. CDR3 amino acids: CASRGGGRDYNEQFF. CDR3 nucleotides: TGTGCCAGCAGGGGCGGGGGACGGGACTACAATGAGCAGTTCTTC.

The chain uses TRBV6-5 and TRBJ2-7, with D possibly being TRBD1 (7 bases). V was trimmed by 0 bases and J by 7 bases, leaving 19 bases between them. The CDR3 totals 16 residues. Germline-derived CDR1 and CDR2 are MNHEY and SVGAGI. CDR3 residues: CASSYSKVRGAGEQYF. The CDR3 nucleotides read TGTGCCAGCAGTTACTCGAAGGTCAGGGGGGCGGGTGAGCAGTACTTC.

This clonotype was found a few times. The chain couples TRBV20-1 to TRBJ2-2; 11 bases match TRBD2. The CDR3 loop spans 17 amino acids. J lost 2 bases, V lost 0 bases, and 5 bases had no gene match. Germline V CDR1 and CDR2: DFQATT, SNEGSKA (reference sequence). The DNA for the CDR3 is TGCAGTGCTAGAGACGAGACTAGCGGGGTTAACACCGGGGAGCTGTTTTTT. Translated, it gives CSARDETSGVNTGELFF.

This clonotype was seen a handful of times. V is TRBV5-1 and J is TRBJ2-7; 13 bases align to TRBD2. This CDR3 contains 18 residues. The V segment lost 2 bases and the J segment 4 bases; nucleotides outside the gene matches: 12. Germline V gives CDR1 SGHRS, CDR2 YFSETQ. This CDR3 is CASSLSTVGTSGTYEQYF. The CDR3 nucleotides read TGCGCCAGCAGCTTATCTACCGTCGGGACTAGCGGGACTTACGAGCAGTACTTC.

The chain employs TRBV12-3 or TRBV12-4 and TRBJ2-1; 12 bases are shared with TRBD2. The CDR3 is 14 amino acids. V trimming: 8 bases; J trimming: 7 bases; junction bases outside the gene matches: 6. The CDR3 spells CASRWTSGVNEQFF. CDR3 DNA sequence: TGTGCCAGCCGCTGGACTAGCGGGGTGAATGAGCAGTTCTTC.

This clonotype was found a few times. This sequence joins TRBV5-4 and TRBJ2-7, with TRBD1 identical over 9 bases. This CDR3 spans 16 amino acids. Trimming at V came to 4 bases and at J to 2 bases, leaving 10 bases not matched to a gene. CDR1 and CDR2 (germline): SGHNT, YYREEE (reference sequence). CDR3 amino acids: CASSPSPGQGAYEQYF. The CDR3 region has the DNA TGTGCCAGCAGCCCCTCTCCGGGACAGGGCGCCTACGAGCAGTACTTC. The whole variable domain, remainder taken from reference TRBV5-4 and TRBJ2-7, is ETGVTQSPTHLIKTRGQQVTLRCSSQSGHNTVSWYQQALGQGPQFIFQYYREEENGRGNFPPRFSGLQFPNYSSELNVNALELDDSALYLCASSPSPGQGAYEQYFGPGTRLTVT.

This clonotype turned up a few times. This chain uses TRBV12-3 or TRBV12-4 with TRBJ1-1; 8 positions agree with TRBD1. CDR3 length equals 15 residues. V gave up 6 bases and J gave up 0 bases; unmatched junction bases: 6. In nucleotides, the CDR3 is TGTGCCAGCAGGAGGGGACAGGTGATGAACACTGAAGCTTTCTTT. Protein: CASRRGQVMNTEAFF.

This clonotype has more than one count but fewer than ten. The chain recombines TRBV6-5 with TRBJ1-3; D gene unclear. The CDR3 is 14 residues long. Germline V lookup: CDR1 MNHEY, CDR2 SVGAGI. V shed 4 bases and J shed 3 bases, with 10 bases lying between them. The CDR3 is CASSLAGGGNTIYF. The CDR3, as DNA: TGTGCCAGCAGTTTAGCGGGAGGTGGAAACACCATATATTTT.

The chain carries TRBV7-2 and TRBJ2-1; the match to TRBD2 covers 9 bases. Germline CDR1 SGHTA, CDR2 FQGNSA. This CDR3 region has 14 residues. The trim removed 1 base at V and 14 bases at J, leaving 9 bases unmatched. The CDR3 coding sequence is TGTGCCAGCAGCTTAGAAACGGCGGGAGGGACCGAGTTCTTC. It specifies CASSLETAGGTEFF. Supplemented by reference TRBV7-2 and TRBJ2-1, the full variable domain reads GAGVSQSPSNKVTEKGKDVELRCDPISGHTALYWYRQSLGQGLEFLIYFQGNSAPDKSGLPSDRFSAERTGGSVSTLTIQRTQQEDSAVYLCASSLETAGGTEFFGPGTRLTVL.

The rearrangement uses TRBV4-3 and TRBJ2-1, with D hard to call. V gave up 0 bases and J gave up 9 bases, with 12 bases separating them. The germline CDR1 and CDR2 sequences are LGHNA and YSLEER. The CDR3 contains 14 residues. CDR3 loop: CASSQDPSDPEQFF. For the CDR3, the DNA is TGCGCCAGCAGCCAAGACCCGAGCGACCCTGAGCAGTTCTTC.

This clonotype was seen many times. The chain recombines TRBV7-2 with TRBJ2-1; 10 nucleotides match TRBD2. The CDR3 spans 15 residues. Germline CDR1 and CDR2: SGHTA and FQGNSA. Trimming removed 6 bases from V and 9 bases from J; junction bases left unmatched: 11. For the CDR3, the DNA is TGTGCCAGCAGGCCAACTAGCGGGAACCTGGGTGAGCAGTTCTTC. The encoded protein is CASRPTSGNLGEQFF.

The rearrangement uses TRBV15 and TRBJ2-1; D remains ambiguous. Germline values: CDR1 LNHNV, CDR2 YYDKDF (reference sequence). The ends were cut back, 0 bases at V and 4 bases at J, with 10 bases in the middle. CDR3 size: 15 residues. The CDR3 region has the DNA TGTGCCACCAGCAGAGATTCGGCAGAATACAATGAGCAGTTCTTC. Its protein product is CATSRDSAEYNEQFF.